This T cell receptor beta chain was captured by sequencing in a study of T cell responses to AZD1222 COVID-19 vaccine. This CDR3 contains 15 residues. The germline V gene has CDR1 SGHNT and CDR2 YENEEA. V was clipped by 2 bases and J by 1 base, with 10 bases between them. The protocol was immunoSEQ multiplex PCR, while the TCRdb copy is restricted to in-frame clones and leaves out a portion. The data show over 100,000 clones, with 85% seen just once and 7.9% held by the top ten. This chain uses TRBV11-3 with TRBJ2-3; D uncertain. The sample in question was peripheral blood, obtained 28 days after the second dose of the MenACWY control vaccine. The TCR sequence derives from an adult who received the MenACWY meningococcal vaccine as a control. In DNA form, the CDR3 reads TGTGCCAGCAGCTTAAGGGATGGGGGCACAGATACGCAGTATTTT. The encoded protein is CASSLRDGGTDTQYF.